The T cell receptor (beta chain) under discussion was sequenced for a study of T cell responses to AZD1222 COVID-19 vaccine. Findings and caveats of the study: Most donors were white British, females outnumbered males, and clonal diversity was possibly underestimated. The study found Spike-specific TCR breadth and depth rose after two AZD1222 doses. After the peak T cell response, and only then, were repertoires sampled.

As for this clone: Antigen: not known.

The protocol was immunoSEQ multiplex PCR, while the TCRdb copy is restricted to in-frame clones and leaves out a portion. The table records 150,000 to 200,000 clones, roughly 94% of them present only once. The V gene lost 6 bases and the J gene lost 1 base, with 18 bases spanning the gap. The germline V gene encodes CDR1 LGHDT and CDR2 YNNKEL (reference sequence). This CDR3 has 16 amino acids. The receptor was derived from an adult who received the AZD1222 COVID-19 vaccine. J is TRBJ1-2 and V is TRBV3-1 (or the pseudogene TRBV3-2); TRBD1 might be the D (6 bases). This specimen consisted of peripheral blood, obtained 28 days after the second AZD1222 dose. The CDR3 region is CASSLRGQRNNYGYTF. CDR3 sequence (DNA): TGTGCCAGCAGTCTTCGAGGACAGAGGAATAACTATGGCTACACCTTC.